The 14 T cell receptor beta chains given below trace back to one sample, sequenced in a study of patients and donors after allogeneic stem cell transplantation. Via MiXCR, TCRdb re-called the RT-PCR reads, giving one row per CDR3 protein. The sample includes more than 150,000 distinct CDR3 sequences, around two fifths of them seen just once. Input material: blood, either unsorted or a sorted T cell fraction (not recorded which). These receptor sequences come from a human donor who was either an allogeneic HSCT recipient or a stem cell or donor lymphocyte infusion donor (not recorded which). It is not recorded whose cells these are; they may come from a transplant donor.

The V gene is TRBV5-1, the J gene TRBJ2-1, with D unresolved. V lost 4 bases and J lost 3, with 8 bases in between. The CDR3 covers 13 residues. The germline V gene encodes CDR1 SGHRS and CDR2 YFSETQ. CDR3 coding DNA: TGCGCCAGCAGCGTCCAGGACTACAATGAGCAGTTCTTC. Translating it yields CASSVQDYNEQFF. The variable domain in full, with the rest retrieved from reference TRBV5-1 and TRBJ2-1, is KAGVTQTPRYLIKTRGQQVTLSCSPISGHRSVSWYQQTPGQGLQFLFEYFSETQRNKGNFPGRFSGRQFSNSRSEMNVSTLELGDSALYLCASSVQDYNEQFFGPGTRLTVL.

The chain recombines TRBV6-5 with TRBJ1-5; D gene uncertain. V shed 6 bases and J shed 0 bases, with 12 bases lying between them. This CDR3 has 15 amino acids. Germline lookup yields CDR1 MNHEY and CDR2 SVGAGI. The CDR3: CASRGAAYSNQPQHF. In nucleotides, the CDR3 is TGTGCCAGCAGAGGCGCTGCATATAGCAATCAGCCCCAGCATTTT.

The chain has TRBV4-3 and TRBJ1-1, with D hard to call. The ends were cut back, 1 base at V and 6 bases at J, with 9 bases in the middle. The CDR3 has 13 amino acids. The germline V gene has CDR1 LGHNA and CDR2 YSLEER. CDR3 protein: CASSQVGFPEAFF. The DNA of the CDR3 is TGCGCCAGCAGCCAAGTAGGGTTCCCTGAAGCTTTCTTT.

The sample holds a few counts of this clonotype. A junction boundary mismatches the germline segment, possibly from a read error. The genes are TRBV29-1 and TRBJ1-1, with D possibly matching TRBD1 (6 bases). The CDR3 loop spans 10 amino acids. Germline V gives CDR1 SQVTM, CDR2 ANQGSEA. CDR3 nucleotides: TGCAGCGGGACAGACACTAAAGCTTTCTTT. This sequence encodes CSGTDTKAFF.

This clonotype was seen only a few times. CDR3 region: CASASGSEKLFF. The CDR3 bases are TGTGCCAGCGCCTCGGGGAGTGAAAAACTGTTTTTT. The rearrangement links TRBV12-3 or TRBV12-4 to TRBJ1-4; D unresolved. The germline V and J ends were trimmed by 8 bases and 7 bases, with 11 bases remaining between them. The CDR3 sequence is 12 residues long.

This clonotype was counted only a few times. The chain is built from TRBV4-3 and TRBJ1-1; 9 bases agree with TRBD1. J was trimmed by 3 bases and V by 2 bases; bases with no gene match: 4. This CDR3 has 15 amino acids. CDR1 is LGHNA and CDR2 is YSLEER in the germline V gene. The CDR3 nucleotides read TGCGCCAGCAGCCAAAAACAGGGGGCGGACACTGAAGCTTTCTTT. Its protein is CASSQKQGADTEAFF.

The V call is TRBV6-6, the J call TRBJ2-5; D may be TRBD1 (5 bases). Germline loops: CDR1 MNHNY, CDR2 SVGAGI (reference sequence). The CDR3 totals 14 residues. V gave up 3 bases and J gave up 4 bases, with 12 bases separating them. The CDR3 protein is CASSYSRVPETQYF. The CDR3 DNA is TGTGCCAGCAGTTATTCCAGGGTTCCAGAGACCCAGTACTTC.

The chain links TRBV7-2 to TRBJ1-5; D is ambiguous. The germline gives CDR1 SGHTA, CDR2 FQGNSA. V was trimmed by 1 base and J by 2 bases, leaving 12 bases between them. This CDR3 spans 16 amino acids. Here the CDR3 reads CASSLDSGGRNQPQHF. The CDR3 region has the DNA TGTGCCAGCAGCTTAGATAGCGGAGGGCGCAATCAGCCCCAGCATTTT.

The J gene is TRBJ1-2, the V gene TRBV27; D may be TRBD1 (6 bases). This CDR3 is built from 13 residues. Germline CDR1 MNHEY, CDR2 SMNVEV (reference sequence). V lost 3 bases and J 4 bases, leaving 9 bases between the germline ends. In nucleotides, the CDR3 is TGTGCCAGCAGTTTGGGGGGGCGCTATGGCTACACCTTC. Translation gives CASSLGGRYGYTF.

This clonotype was counted a few times. The J gene is TRBJ2-1, the V gene TRBV28; perhaps TRBD2 as D (6 bases). CDR1 MDHEN and CDR2 SYDVKM come from the germline V gene. This CDR3 contains 14 residues. Trimming took 4 bases from V and 6 from J, leaving 13 bases between them. The CDR3 DNA reads as TGTGCCAGCAGTTCTCCTTCCGGGGGCAATGAGCAGTTCTTC. Translating gives CASSSPSGGNEQFF.

The chain joins TRBV4-3 to TRBJ2-1, with a possible D match to TRBD2 (5 bases). The V gene lost 0 bases and the J gene lost 2 bases, with 8 bases spanning the gap. CDR1 is LGHNA and CDR2 is YSLEER in the germline V gene. This CDR3 is built from 15 residues. CDR3 sequence reads: CASSQERVPYNEQFF. CDR3 DNA: TGCGCCAGCAGCCAAGAGAGGGTTCCCTACAATGAGCAGTTCTTC.

This chain uses TRBV27 with TRBJ2-7; possibly TRBD2 for D (7 bases). The ends were cut back, 3 bases at V and 5 bases at J, with 17 bases in the middle. The CDR3 has 15 amino acids. Germline-derived CDR1 and CDR2 are MNHEY and SMNVEV (reference sequence). The CDR3 nucleotides are TGTGCCAGCAGTTTCAGGTCCAGGGGAGGGAACGAGCAGTACTTC. Amino acid sequence: CASSFRSRGGNEQYF.

This clonotype occurred many times. The chain employs TRBV4-3 and TRBJ1-1, with D unresolved. The CDR3 is 12 residues long. V was shortened by 4 bases and J by 7 bases, with 10 bases between the two germline ends. Germline V gene sequence: CDR1 LGHNA, CDR2 YSLEER. This CDR3 is CASSRRAGEAFF. The CDR3 DNA reads TGCGCCAGCAGCCGGAGGGCCGGTGAAGCTTTCTTT.

This clonotype was found a few times. This rearrangement joins TRBV4-1 to TRBJ1-3, with no clear D. The germline V and J ends were trimmed by 0 bases and 2 bases, with 5 bases remaining between them. From germline, CDR1 is MGHRA and CDR2 YSYEKL. The CDR3 is made up of 14 amino acids. CDR3 sequence: CASSQEPPGNTIYF. The CDR3 region has the DNA TGCGCCAGCAGCCAAGAACCCCCTGGAAACACCATATATTTT.